This T cell receptor (beta chain) appears in the sequencing data of a study of blood T cell repertoires in COVID-19. In the authors' workflow: Using reference gene primer amplification, nucleated cell counts were estimated. Measured with immunoSEQ multiplex PCR; TCRdb has only the in-frame clones, and not every one. That table furnishes V, J and clone size, whereas the DNA furnished D and trimming. The sample contains over 200,000 clones, about nine tenths of which appear only once. The CDR3 length is 16 residues. Germline CDR1 reads SGHTA; CDR2 reads FQGNSA. The germline V and J ends were trimmed by 5 bases and 2 bases, with 17 bases remaining between them.

Material for sequencing was peripheral blood. The genes are TRBV7-2 and TRBJ2-3; TRBD2 might be the D (6 bases). The receptor comes from a man at least 80 years old with acute or convalescent COVID-19. The CDR3, as DNA: TGTGCCAGCAGCCCCCAGGTGGGGGGTCCCACAGATACGCAGTATTTT. Protein: CASSPQVGGPTDTQYF.